Presented here are 32 T cell receptor beta chains from one specimen sequenced in a study of sequential checkpoint blockade in melanoma. Sequencing used immunoSEQ multiplex PCR; TCRdb keeps in-frame clones, though not all of them. The table has 18,000 or so clones, 45% to 65% seen once. Noted treatment: randomized to nivolumab then ipilimumab (arm A) or the reverse (arm B). The sequencing here drew on CD8+ T cells sorted from blood (inferred from file names), taken from a patient given nivolumab and ipilimumab in sequence. The origin of the receptors is a human donor with melanoma.

The rearrangement joins TRBV30 to TRBJ2-1; TRBD1 might be the D (5 bases). The germline V and J ends were trimmed by 4 bases and 3 bases, with 13 bases remaining between them. Germline CDR1 is GTSNPN and CDR2 is SVGIG (reference sequence). CDR3 length equals 14 residues. In DNA, the CDR3 is TGTGCCTGGAATCAGGGAAGTTTCTACAATGAGCAGTTCTTC. Encoded protein: CAWNQGSFYNEQFF.

The gene calls are TRBV19 and TRBJ1-5; D is perhaps TRBD1 (6 bases). The CDR3 extends over 16 amino acids. V was shortened by 6 bases and J by 1 base, with 16 bases between the two germline ends. Germline V gene data show CDR1 as LNHDA and CDR2 as SQIVND (reference sequence). The CDR3 region has the DNA TGTGCCAGTAGCCCCCGCCCAGGGGCAAGCAATCAGCCCCAGCATTTT. This encodes CASSPRPGASNQPQHF.

In DNA form, the CDR3 reads TGTGCCAGCAGCGTAGCCCAGCGGGGGGGCGGGGCCAACGTCCTGACTTTC. Translation: CASSVAQRGGGANVLTF. The chain carries TRBV9 and TRBJ2-6; 10 positions agree with TRBD2. The CDR3 covers 17 residues. Germline lookup yields CDR1 SGDLS and CDR2 YYNGEE. The J segment lost 4 bases and the V segment lost 0 bases, leaving 4 bases of the junction unmatched.

The chain links TRBV7-9 to TRBJ1-6; no reliable D call. Germline CDR1 is SEHNR and CDR2 is FQNEAQ (reference sequence). This CDR3 has 12 amino acids. V shed 1 base and J shed 13 bases, with 8 bases lying between them. The CDR3 nucleotides are TGTGCCAGCAGCTTAGGTCGGGTCCCCCTCCACTTT. Amino acids: CASSLGRVPLHF.

The chain employs TRBV9 and TRBJ1-5, with 8 bases lining up with TRBD1. CDR3 size: 15 residues. V lost 4 bases, J lost 3 bases, and 6 bases stayed unmatched. In germline, CDR1 is SGDLS, CDR2 YYNGEE. Written as DNA, the CDR3 is TGTGCCAGCAGCCTTGGACAGGGATACAATCAGCCCCAGCATTTT. Protein product: CASSLGQGYNQPQHF.

The table lists this clone with a few counts. The V gene is TRBV7-6, the J gene TRBJ2-3; a possible D gene is TRBD2 (6 bases). The CDR3 consists of 13 residues. V was clipped by 1 base and J by 6 bases, with 8 bases between them. Germline CDR1 reads SGHVS; CDR2 reads FNYEAQ. CDR3 sequence (DNA): TGTGCCAGCAGCTTAGGGGGGAGGGATACGCAGTATTTT. Translated, it gives CASSLGGRDTQYF.

This clone was found once. The chain couples TRBV5-6 to TRBJ1-1; D gene ambiguous. The ends were cut back, 5 bases at V and 8 bases at J, with 13 bases in the middle. CDR1 is SGHDT, CDR2 YYEEEE, per germline. This CDR3 is 12 amino acids long. The CDR3 reads CASSLLGREAFF. The CDR3 nucleotides read TGTGCCAGCAGTCTCCTAGGTCGGGAAGCTTTCTTT.

The table lists this clone with a few counts. The chain combines TRBV2 with TRBJ2-1; TRBD1 aligns across 10 bases. This CDR3 region has 15 residues. V gave up 5 bases and J gave up 2 bases; unmatched junction bases: 3. Per germline, CDR1 SNHLY and CDR2 FYNNEI. The CDR3 loop reads CASSLTGGPYNEQFF. The CDR3 coding sequence is TGTGCCAGCAGTCTGACAGGGGGCCCCTACAATGAGCAGTTCTTC.

The chain joins TRBV27 to TRBJ2-7; the D gene is possibly TRBD1 (5 bases). The V end was cut by 0 bases, the J end by 5 bases, with 8 bases between. Germline V CDR1 and CDR2: MNHEY, SMNVEV (reference sequence). The CDR3 length is 13 residues. The CDR3 coding sequence is TGTGCCAGCAGTTTATCCCACAGGAACGAGCAGTACTTC. This gives the protein CASSLSHRNEQYF.

The CDR3 loop is CASSLSFGYEQYF. The CDR3 region has the DNA TGTGCCAGCAGTTTATCGTTCGGGTACGAGCAGTACTTC. This chain uses TRBV27 with TRBJ2-7, with D hard to call. Per germline, CDR1 MNHEY and CDR2 SMNVEV (reference sequence). The CDR3 is made up of 13 amino acids. The V end lost 0 bases, the J end lost 4 bases, and 7 bases lay between the germline ends.

The V call is TRBV28, the J call TRBJ1-1; D is undetermined. Deletions cut 1 base from V and 6 bases from J, with 12 bases between. Germline V lookup: CDR1 MDHEN, CDR2 SYDVKM. The CDR3 runs to 14 residues. CDR3 coding DNA: TGTGCCAGCAGTTTATTCGTGAGGTCTGCTGAAGCTTTCTTT. Translating it yields CASSLFVRSAEAFF.

The chain uses TRBV4-1 and TRBJ2-7, with TRBD2 matching 13 bases. Germline V gene sequence: CDR1 MGHRA, CDR2 YSYEKL. The CDR3 is 16 amino acids. V lost 4 bases and J lost 3; bases outside the gene matches: 6. This CDR3 is CASSPWTSGSVYEQYF. CDR3 nucleotide sequence: TGCGCCAGCAGCCCGTGGACTAGCGGGAGTGTCTACGAGCAGTACTTC.

The CDR3 sequence is CASSIFGGNEQFF. CDR3 DNA sequence: TGTGCCAGTAGTATATTCGGGGGCAATGAGCAGTTCTTC. V gene TRBV19 combines with J gene TRBJ2-1; D may be TRBD2 (6 bases). This CDR3 region has 13 residues. V was clipped by 2 bases and J by 6 bases, with 8 bases between them. Germline loops: CDR1 LNHDA, CDR2 SQIVND (reference sequence).

This chain uses TRBV11-2 with TRBJ1-1; TRBD1 matches 8 bases. CDR1 is SGHAT, CDR2 FQNNGV, per germline. CDR3 length equals 15 residues. V was clipped by 3 bases and J by 4 bases; unmatched bases: 7. CDR3 residues: CASSLQGAPGTEAFF. Here the CDR3 DNA reads TGTGCCAGCAGCTTGCAGGGGGCGCCGGGCACTGAAGCTTTCTTT.

V gene TRBV7-9 combines with J gene TRBJ2-7, with a weak D call TRBD2 (6 bases). The germline gives CDR1 SEHNR, CDR2 FQNEAQ (reference sequence). The V end lost 3 bases, the J end lost 6 bases, and 12 bases lay between the germline ends. The CDR3 is 13 amino acids. The CDR3 bases are TGTGCCAGCAGCTTTAGGAGGGCGTTCGAGCAGTACTTC. Translated: CASSFRRAFEQYF.

V usage is TRBV6-5 and J usage is TRBJ2-1; 8 bases match TRBD2. The ends lost 0 bases at V and 5 bases at J; junction bases unmatched: 3. Germline CDR1 is MNHEY and CDR2 is SVGAGI. This CDR3 has 15 residues. In DNA form, the CDR3 reads TGTGCCAGCAGTTACTCGATAGCGGGGAACAATGAGCAGTTCTTC. This sequence encodes CASSYSIAGNNEQFF.

This clone is medium-sized in the sample. The gene calls are TRBV28 and TRBJ1-1; 7 bases map to TRBD1. The germline V gene has CDR1 MDHEN and CDR2 SYDVKM. This CDR3 is built from 15 residues. V lost 10 bases and J lost 5; bases outside the gene matches: 16. The CDR3 here is CATDTGVGDGTEAFF. CDR3 coding DNA: TGTGCCACCGACACAGGGGTCGGTGATGGTACTGAAGCTTTCTTT.

The table lists this clone with a few counts. The genes are TRBV28 and TRBJ1-1; perhaps TRBD1 as D (6 bases). The ends were cut back, 6 bases at V and 3 bases at J, with 26 bases in the middle. The CDR3 totals 18 residues. CDR1 and CDR2 from the germline V gene are MDHEN and SYDVKM. The CDR3 spells CASSSVRSTQKGDTEAFF. CDR3 nucleotides: TGTGCCAGCAGCTCCGTTCGGTCGACCCAAAAGGGGGACACTGAAGCTTTCTTT.

This clone appeared a single time. This chain links TRBV7-6 with TRBJ2-1, with TRBD2 identical over 8 bases. The V and J ends lost 1 base and 8 bases, in that order; junction bases with no gene match: 10. CDR1 is SGHVS and CDR2 is FNYEAQ in the germline V gene. The length of the CDR3 is 16 residues. The CDR3 nucleotides are TGTGCCAGCAGCTTAGTTTCGGGGGGGCAATGGTATGAGCAGTTCTTC. Translation gives CASSLVSGGQWYEQFF.

The chain joins TRBV4-1 to TRBJ1-4; D is possibly TRBD1 (6 bases). The CDR3 consists of 20 residues. Looked up from germline, CDR1 is MGHRA and CDR2 is YSYEKL. The ends were cut back, 4 bases at V and 0 bases at J, with 24 bases in the middle. CDR3 sequence (DNA): TGCGCCAGCAGCCCCCGGGACACGTCGTTCGGATCCGCAACTAATGAAAAACTGTTTTTT. Its protein product is CASSPRDTSFGSATNEKLFF.

Only one count was recorded for this clone. The chain uses TRBV27 and TRBJ2-5, with 7 bases matching TRBD2. Germline values: CDR1 MNHEY, CDR2 SMNVEV (reference sequence). The junction had 4 bases not matched to a gene; V was cut back by 1 base and J by 2 bases. The CDR3 runs to 15 residues. CDR3 bases: TGTGCCAGCAGTTTATGGGCTAGCGGACAAGAGACCCAGTACTTC. Amino acid sequence: CASSLWASGQETQYF.

With regard to this clone: The sample carries other DNA sequences with the same CDR3. The rearrangement uses TRBV5-1 and TRBJ1-1; D uncertain. With 2 bases removed from V and 1 base from J, the gap between germline ends came to 6 bases. Germline CDR1 SGHRS, CDR2 YFSETQ. The CDR3 loop spans 13 amino acids. The CDR3 region is CASSFSGNTEAFF. DNA for the CDR3: TGCGCCAGCAGCTTTAGTGGGAACACTGAAGCTTTCTTT. The complete variable domain, with remaining parts taken from reference TRBV5-1 and TRBJ1-1, reads KAGVTQTPRYLIKTRGQQVTLSCSPISGHRSVSWYQQTPGQGLQFLFEYFSETQRNKGNFPGRFSGRQFSNSRSEMNVSTLELGDSALYLCASSFSGNTEAFFGQGTRLTVV.

The chain links TRBV27 to TRBJ2-1; TRBD2 might be the D (7 bases). Germline V gene lookup returns CDR1 MNHEY and CDR2 SMNVEV (reference sequence). This CDR3 comprises 15 residues. The V and J ends lost 2 bases and 7 bases respectively, with 15 bases between them. The CDR3 region is CASSLGGGAPNEQFF. The DNA of the CDR3 is TGTGCCAGCAGTTTAGGTGGGGGGGCGCCTAATGAGCAGTTCTTC.

This chain links TRBV9 with TRBJ2-7; D is perhaps TRBD1 (6 bases). The length of the CDR3 is 14 residues. Per germline, CDR1 SGDLS and CDR2 YYNGEE. The ends were cut back, 2 bases at V and 2 bases at J, with 11 bases in the middle. The CDR3: CASSVGDTTYEQYF. The CDR3 region has the DNA TGTGCCAGCAGCGTGGGGGACACAACCTACGAGCAGTACTTC.

V is TRBV27 and J is TRBJ2-7, with D possibly being TRBD2 (6 bases). The CDR3 extends over 13 amino acids. Looked up from germline, CDR1 is MNHEY and CDR2 is SMNVEV (reference sequence). The germline V and J ends were trimmed by 5 bases and 3 bases, with 11 bases remaining between them. CDR3 coding DNA: TGTGCCAGCAGTCAGGGAGGTGACTACGAGCAGTACTTC. Amino acid sequence: CASSQGGDYEQYF.

The CDR3: CASNPGQGSYEQYF. In DNA form, the CDR3 reads TGTGCCAGCAACCCGGGACAGGGGAGTTACGAGCAGTACTTC. The chain is built from TRBV6-6 and TRBJ2-7, with 10 positions matching TRBD1. Germline values: CDR1 MNHNY, CDR2 SVGAGI (reference sequence). The CDR3 totals 14 residues. V shed 7 bases, J shed 4 bases, and the junction held 7 bases outside the gene matches.

The V and J genes are TRBV23-1 and TRBJ2-1; TRBD2 matches 16 bases. TRBV23-1 is identified as an open reading frame with a role that is uncertain. The CDR3 runs 15 residues. Unmatched junction bases numbered 5, after V lost 7 bases and J lost 8 bases. CDR3 in DNA: TGCGCCAGCATATCCGGGACTAGCGGGAGGGATGAGCAGTTCTTC. Protein sequence: CASISGTSGRDEQFF.

The V call is TRBV28, the J call TRBJ1-1; tentative D call: TRBD1 (6 bases). CDR1 is MDHEN and CDR2 is SYDVKM in the germline V gene. This CDR3 region has 14 residues. Trimming stripped 3 bases from V and 4 bases from J, with 12 bases between. CDR3 in amino acids: CASSFFGRGTEAFF. The CDR3 DNA reads TGTGCCAGCAGTTTCTTCGGCAGGGGCACTGAAGCTTTCTTT. The whole variable domain, remainder taken from reference TRBV28 and TRBJ1-1, is DVKVTQSSRYLVKRTGEKVFLECVQDMDHENMFWYRQDPGLGLRLIYFSYDVKMKEKGDIPEGYSVSREKKERFSLILESASTNQTSMYLCASSFFGRGTEAFFGQGTRLTVV.

The V gene is TRBV6-5, the J gene TRBJ2-7, with 9 positions matching TRBD1. After removal of 8 bases from V and 11 bases from J, the junction contained 16 bases not matched to a gene. This CDR3 is 14 amino acids long. The V gene's germline CDR1 is MNHEY and CDR2 SVGAGI. The CDR3 region is CASGAGTGTSTEYF. The CDR3 DNA follows: TGTGCCAGCGGAGCCGGGACAGGGACCTCAACAGAGTACTTC.

This clone was observed a few times. This chain connects TRBV5-7 to TRBJ1-2; no definite D call. TRBV5-7 qualifies as an ORF whose function is uncertain. The CDR3 covers 13 residues. The V end was cut by 2 bases, the J end by 6 bases, with 11 bases between. CDR3 residues: CASSFNSLNGYTF. CDR3 in DNA: TGTGCCAGCAGCTTCAACAGTCTGAATGGCTACACCTTC.

The genes are TRBV6-6 and TRBJ2-7; TRBD2 aligns across 7 bases. V shed 2 bases, J shed 2 bases, and the junction held 0 bases outside the gene matches. The CDR3 totals 13 residues. In germline, CDR1 is MNHNY, CDR2 SVGAGI (reference sequence). CDR3 in amino acids: CASSYAGAYEQYF. CDR3 in DNA: TGTGCCAGCAGTTACGCGGGGGCCTACGAGCAGTACTTC.

The chain recombines TRBV19 with TRBJ2-2; 8 positions agree with TRBD2. Germline V gene lookup returns CDR1 LNHDA and CDR2 SQIVND (reference sequence). V trimming: 3 bases; J trimming: 3 bases; junction bases outside the gene matches: 6. The CDR3 is made up of 16 amino acids. The CDR3 loop reads CASSIGLAGYTGELFF. The CDR3 DNA reads as TGTGCCAGTAGTATCGGGCTAGCGGGCTACACCGGGGAGCTGTTTTTT.